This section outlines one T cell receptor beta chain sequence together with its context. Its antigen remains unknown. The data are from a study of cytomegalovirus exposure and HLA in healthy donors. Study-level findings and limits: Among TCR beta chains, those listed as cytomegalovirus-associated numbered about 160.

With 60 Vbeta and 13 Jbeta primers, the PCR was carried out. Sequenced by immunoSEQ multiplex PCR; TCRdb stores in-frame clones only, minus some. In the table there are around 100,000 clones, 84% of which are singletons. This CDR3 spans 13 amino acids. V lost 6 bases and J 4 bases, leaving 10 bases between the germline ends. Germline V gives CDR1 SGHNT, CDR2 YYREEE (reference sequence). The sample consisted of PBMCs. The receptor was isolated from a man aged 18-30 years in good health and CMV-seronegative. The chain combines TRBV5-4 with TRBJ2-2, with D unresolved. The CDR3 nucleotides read TGTGCCAGCACCCCTAGGTCCACCGGGGAGCTGTTTTTT. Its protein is CASTPRSTGELFF.